What follows are 31 T cell receptor beta chains derived from one specimen sequenced in a study of T cell responses to AZD1222 COVID-19 vaccine. Here immunoSEQ multiplex PCR was the method, and the copy in TCRdb shows in-frame clones only, minus some. The sample lists about 130,000 clones; roughly 90% were seen once. The specimen was peripheral blood, collected 28 days after the second AZD1222 dose. Every receptor here comes from an adult who received the AZD1222 COVID-19 vaccine.

The chain employs TRBV18 and TRBJ1-5; possible D gene TRBD1, 6 bases. CDR3 length: 15 amino acids. Between the trimmed V and J ends, which lost 3 bases and 11 bases, there was a span of 20 bases. Germline CDR1 and CDR2: KGHSH and LQKENI. The CDR3 reads CASSPLGSEPGAQHF. The DNA of the CDR3 is TGTGCCAGCTCACCCCTCGGGTCGGAGCCAGGGGCCCAGCATTTT.

The chain couples TRBV19 to TRBJ1-2; TRBD1 matches at 7 bases. J lost 1 base, V lost 11 bases, and 7 bases had no gene match. The CDR3 length is 13 residues. CDR1 and CDR2 (germline): LNHDA, SQIVND (reference sequence). CDR3 protein: CACTGQLNYGYTF. In DNA, the CDR3 is TGTGCCTGTACGGGACAGCTTAACTATGGCTACACCTTC.

J is TRBJ2-7 and V is TRBV25-1; 10 bases are shared with TRBD2. The J segment lost 7 bases and the V segment lost 9 bases, leaving 18 bases of the junction unmatched. The CDR3 length is 16 residues. Germline CDR1 MGHDK, CDR2 SYGVNS. The CDR3 nucleotides read TGTGCCAGGCCAACCCGCGCTAGCGGGAGAGACTGGGAGCAGTACTTC. This sequence encodes CARPTRASGRDWEQYF.

This clone has just a few counts. The rearrangement joins TRBV7-9 to TRBJ2-6; D is ambiguous. The V gene's germline CDR1 is SEHNR and CDR2 FQNEAQ (reference sequence). The CDR3 spans 12 residues. The V end was cut by 8 bases, the J end by 1 base, with 3 bases between. CDR3 amino acids: CASWSGANVLTF. In nucleotides, the CDR3 is TGTGCCAGCTGGTCTGGGGCCAACGTCCTGACTTTC.

This chain uses TRBV9 with TRBJ1-2; no clear D. Trimming left V 4 bases short and J 2 bases short, with 9 bases between. The CDR3 has 13 amino acids. Germline CDR1 reads SGDLS; CDR2 reads YYNGEE. This CDR3 is CASSSNTNYGYTF. Here the CDR3 DNA reads TGTGCCAGCAGCTCTAATACAAACTATGGCTACACCTTC.

The DNA for the CDR3 is TGTGCCAGCAGTGGACAGAAGAACACTGAAGCTTTCTTT. Its protein is CASSGQKNTEAFF. The chain recombines TRBV2 with TRBJ1-1; tentatively, D is TRBD1 (5 bases). Germline V gene data show CDR1 as SNHLY and CDR2 as FYNNEI. The CDR3 is 13 residues long. The V and J ends lost 4 bases and 1 base respectively, with 7 bases between them.

This chain links TRBV7-9 with TRBJ2-7; 7 bases line up with TRBD1. With V trimmed by 5 bases and J by 6 bases, 10 bases remained unmatched. The CDR3 spans 14 residues. Per the germline V gene, CDR1 is SEHNR and CDR2 is FQNEAQ (reference sequence). Here the CDR3 DNA reads TGTGCCAGCAGCACTACGCACAGGGGCGGCGAGCAGTACTTC. Encoded protein: CASSTTHRGGEQYF.

The rearrangement uses TRBV10-3 and TRBJ1-1, with 7 bases that match TRBD1. Germline V gives CDR1 ENHRY, CDR2 SYGVKD. Trimming took 10 bases from V and 3 from J; bases not matched to a gene: 14. This CDR3 is 15 amino acids long. The CDR3 nucleotides are TGTGCCACGAAGACAAGCGGGGACAGATACACTGAAGCTTTCTTT. This gives the protein CATKTSGDRYTEAFF.

The genes are TRBV19 and TRBJ1-5; tentatively, D is TRBD1 (5 bases). Per the germline V gene, CDR1 is LNHDA and CDR2 is SQIVND (reference sequence). There are 15 residues in the CDR3. Trimming took 7 bases from V and 1 from J, leaving 14 bases between them. The CDR3 region has the DNA TGTGCCAGTAACATGGGGCGGTTCAGCAATCAGCCCCAGCATTTT. This codes for CASNMGRFSNQPQHF.

The J gene is TRBJ2-7, the V gene TRBV4-1; D may be TRBD2 (5 bases). The length of the CDR3 is 13 residues. Trimming left V 2 bases short and J 7 bases short, with 12 bases between. The germline CDR1 and CDR2 sequences are MGHRA and YSYEKL. The CDR3 DNA sequence: TGCGCCAGCAGCCAAAATGAGGGTTGGGAGCAGTACTTC. Translation: CASSQNEGWEQYF.

This chain connects TRBV25-1 to TRBJ2-5; D gene ambiguous. The germline V and J ends were trimmed by 1 base and 2 bases, with 8 bases remaining between them. The germline gives CDR1 MGHDK, CDR2 SYGVNS. This CDR3 has 14 residues. Written as DNA, the CDR3 is TGTGCCAGCAGTGAATGGGCGAAACAAGAGACCCAGTACTTC. Its protein is CASSEWAKQETQYF.

V gene TRBV28 combines with J gene TRBJ2-7; 7 bases match TRBD1. The germline V gene encodes CDR1 MDHEN and CDR2 SYDVKM. V lost 10 bases to trimming and J lost 4 bases; unmatched junction nucleotides: 13. This CDR3 is 14 amino acids long. The CDR3 coding sequence is TGTGCCACCGTCCCAAAAGACAGGGTATACGAGCAGTACTTC. Amino acid sequence: CATVPKDRVYEQYF. Using reference TRBV28 and TRBJ2-7 for the parts outside the CDR3, the full variable domain is DVKVTQSSRYLVKRTGEKVFLECVQDMDHENMFWYRQDPGLGLRLIYFSYDVKMKEKGDIPEGYSVSREKKERFSLILESASTNQTSMYLCATVPKDRVYEQYFGPGTRLTVT.

The rearrangement joins TRBV19 to TRBJ1-3; 10 bases map to TRBD1. This CDR3 has 17 amino acids. The V and J ends lost 6 bases and 4 bases, in that order; junction bases with no gene match: 12. Germline V gene data show CDR1 as LNHDA and CDR2 as SQIVND (reference sequence). The CDR3 DNA reads as TGTGCCAGTAGGATGAAATTGGGGGACAGGGGAGGAAACACCATATATTTT. Protein sequence: CASRMKLGDRGGNTIYF.

CDR3 residues: CASSAGRGIVSNVLTF. CDR3 DNA sequence: TGTGCCAGCAGCGCAGGACGGGGAATCGTGTCCAACGTCCTGACTTTC. The V gene is TRBV9, the J gene TRBJ2-6; TRBD2 is a possible D gene (5 bases). V lost 3 bases to trimming and J lost 8 bases, with 18 bases between them. The CDR3 covers 16 residues. From germline, CDR1 is SGDLS and CDR2 YYNGEE.

The chain is built from TRBV9 and TRBJ2-1; the match to TRBD2 covers 9 bases. CDR3 length: 15 residues. From germline, CDR1 is SGDLS and CDR2 YYNGEE. V dropped 2 bases and J dropped 3; count of bases not matched to a gene: 3. The CDR3 sequence is CASSVSGSDYNEQFF. CDR3 in DNA: TGTGCCAGCAGCGTTAGCGGGAGCGACTACAATGAGCAGTTCTTC.

The chain uses TRBV14 and TRBJ2-5, with D tentatively TRBD1 (6 bases). The ends were cut back, 1 base at V and 1 base at J, with 10 bases in the middle. CDR1 SGHDN and CDR2 FVKESK come from the germline V gene. The CDR3 loop spans 15 amino acids. CDR3 residues: CASSQVKQGQETQYF. Here the CDR3 DNA reads TGTGCCAGCAGCCAAGTAAAACAGGGCCAAGAGACCCAGTACTTC.

V is TRBV10-2 and J is TRBJ1-2; no clear D gene. This CDR3 contains 12 residues. Germline V lookup: CDR1 WSHSY, CDR2 SAAADI. Trimming left V 1 base short and J 13 bases short, with 13 bases between. CDR3 DNA: TGCGCCAGCAGTGAGTTGCGGGCCCCAACCACCTTC. Protein sequence: CASSELRAPTTF.

The CDR3 DNA is TGTGCCAGCGCCCGAGGGGAGGTATATGGCTACACCTTC. It is translated as CASARGEVYGYTF. This chain links TRBV2 with TRBJ1-2; D is possibly TRBD1 (5 bases). Germline V lookup: CDR1 SNHLY, CDR2 FYNNEI. This CDR3 comprises 13 residues. The ends were cut back, 8 bases at V and 5 bases at J, with 15 bases in the middle.

This rearrangement joins TRBV3-1 (or the pseudogene TRBV3-2) to TRBJ2-5; a possible D gene is TRBD2 (6 bases). The CDR3 contains 15 residues. CDR1 is LGHDT and CDR2 is YNNKEL in the germline V gene (reference sequence). The V end was cut by 5 bases, the J end by 7 bases, with 20 bases between. CDR3 in DNA: TGTGCCAGCAGCTCAACCGGGACTTCCACGGTGACCCAGTACTTC. Protein sequence: CASSSTGTSTVTQYF.

The chain combines TRBV27 with TRBJ2-1; 10 bases align to TRBD1. Per germline, CDR1 MNHEY and CDR2 SMNVEV (reference sequence). The CDR3 loop spans 17 amino acids. J was trimmed by 3 bases and V by 2 bases; bases with no gene match: 7. The CDR3: CASSLKPGTGVYNEQFF. DNA of the CDR3: TGTGCCAGCAGTTTAAAACCCGGGACAGGGGTCTACAATGAGCAGTTCTTC.

The rearrangement links TRBV3-1 (or the pseudogene TRBV3-2) to TRBJ2-3; 11 positions match TRBD2. The CDR3 totals 16 residues. The V and J ends lost 4 bases and 11 bases, in that order; junction bases with no gene match: 14. Germline V gives CDR1 LGHDT, CDR2 YNNKEL (reference sequence). CDR3: CASSPTGTSGAYGQYF. The DNA of the CDR3 is TGTGCCAGCAGCCCGACCGGGACTAGCGGTGCATACGGGCAGTATTTT.

The chain employs TRBV5-1 and TRBJ2-7; 8 bases fit TRBD2. The V gene end was trimmed by 4 bases and the J gene end by 5 bases; junction bases not matched to a gene: 8. The germline gives CDR1 SGHRS, CDR2 YFSETQ. The CDR3 is made up of 14 amino acids. DNA for the CDR3: TGCGCCAGCAGCCCCCGAGCGGGAGCTAACGAGCAGTACTTC. It specifies CASSPRAGANEQYF.

This chain uses TRBV6-5 with TRBJ1-5, with no clear D. There are 15 residues in the CDR3. Trimming removed 0 bases at V and 5 bases at J, with 11 bases between. The V gene's germline CDR1 is MNHEY and CDR2 SVGAGI. In DNA form, the CDR3 reads TGTGCCAGCAGTTACTCACCGGGCCCTGATCAGCCCCAGCATTTT. Encoded protein: CASSYSPGPDQPQHF.

The J gene is TRBJ2-7, the V gene TRBV11-2, with 10 bases that match TRBD1. Germline V gene sequence: CDR1 SGHAT, CDR2 FQNNGV. The CDR3 is 13 residues long. The J segment lost 9 bases and the V segment lost 5 bases, leaving 7 bases of the junction unmatched. The CDR3 spells CASSRGQGGSQYF. The CDR3 region has the DNA TGTGCCAGCAGCCGAGGACAGGGGGGATCGCAGTACTTC.

The table lists this clone with a few counts. The chain links TRBV12-3 or TRBV12-4 to TRBJ2-2, with D possibly called TRBD1 or TRBD2 (5 bases each). The V end was cut by 10 bases, the J end by 7 bases, with 16 bases between. The CDR3 contains 13 residues. The CDR3 here is CATQLGVNGELFF. The CDR3 region has the DNA TGTGCCACTCAGTTGGGGGTTAACGGGGAGCTGTTTTTT.

CDR3 coding DNA: TGTGCCAGCAGCTTGGGAGCCGGGACAGGCGTCAATGAGCAGTTCTTC. It encodes CASSLGAGTGVNEQFF. This chain uses TRBV5-4 with TRBJ2-1; 8 nucleotides line up with TRBD1. V shed 0 bases and J 6 bases; nucleotides not matched to a gene: 8. Germline V gene sequence: CDR1 SGHNT, CDR2 YYREEE (reference sequence). The CDR3 totals 16 residues.

The J gene is TRBJ2-7, the V gene TRBV11-1; D is unresolved. This CDR3 is 13 amino acids long. V lost 4 bases, J lost 6 bases, and 13 bases lay in between. The germline CDR1 and CDR2 sequences are SGHAT and FQDESV (reference sequence). The CDR3 nucleotides read TGTGCCAGCAGCTCGGCCCGCTTGAGCGAGCAGTACTTC. Encoded protein: CASSSARLSEQYF.

This chain connects TRBV5-1 to TRBJ2-3, with 8 bases lining up with TRBD2. V lost 0 bases, J lost 5 bases, and 5 bases stayed unmatched. This CDR3 region has 15 residues. Germline assignment: CDR1 SGHRS and CDR2 YFSETQ. The CDR3 region is CASSLGAGGEDTQYF. The CDR3 DNA follows: TGCGCCAGCAGCTTGGGGGCGGGGGGCGAAGATACGCAGTATTTT.

This chain uses TRBV5-6 with TRBJ1-2; 7 nucleotides align to TRBD1. Trimming at V came to 3 bases and at J to 8 bases, leaving 13 bases not matched to a gene. The CDR3 loop spans 15 amino acids. The germline V gene encodes CDR1 SGHDT and CDR2 YYEEEE. The DNA for the CDR3 is TGTGCCAGCAGCTACCGGGACAGCAGGCGCGGGGGCTACACCTTC. Protein: CASSYRDSRRGGYTF.

The J gene is TRBJ1-2, the V gene TRBV27, with 7 bases identical to TRBD1. Germline V gene data show CDR1 as MNHEY and CDR2 as SMNVEV (reference sequence). Unmatched junction bases numbered 2, after V lost 0 bases and J lost 7 bases. This CDR3 is built from 13 residues. The CDR3 loop reads CASSLSRDSGYTF. CDR3 nucleotides: TGTGCCAGCAGTTTATCCCGGGACAGTGGCTACACCTTC.

This clone was counted once. The chain is built from TRBV19 and TRBJ1-3; D is unresolved. Germline loops: CDR1 LNHDA, CDR2 SQIVND (reference sequence). This CDR3 has 17 residues. The V gene lost 3 bases and the J gene lost 0 bases, with 15 bases spanning the gap. CDR3 bases: TGTGCCAGTAGTATCGTCGGGAGGACTAGCTCTGGAAACACCATATATTTT. It is translated as CASSIVGRTSSGNTIYF.